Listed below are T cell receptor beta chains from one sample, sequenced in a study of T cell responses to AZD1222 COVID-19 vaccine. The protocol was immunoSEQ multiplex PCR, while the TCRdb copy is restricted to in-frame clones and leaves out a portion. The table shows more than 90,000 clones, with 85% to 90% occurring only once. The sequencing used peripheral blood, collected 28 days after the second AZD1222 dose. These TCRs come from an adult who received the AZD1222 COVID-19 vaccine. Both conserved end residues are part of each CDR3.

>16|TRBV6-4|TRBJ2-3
CASSASGTGHTDTQYF
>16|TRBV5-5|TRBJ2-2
CASSLQQGLVAGELFF
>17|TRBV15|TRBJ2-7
CATSRDGFVLPSYEQYF
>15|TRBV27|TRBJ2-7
CASSVGGTGTYEQYF
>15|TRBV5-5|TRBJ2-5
CASSPTGQGGETQYF
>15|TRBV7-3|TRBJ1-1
CASSLTGGRITEAFF
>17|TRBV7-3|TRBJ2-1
CASTPGKSGSSYNEQFF
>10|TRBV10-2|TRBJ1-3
CASKGNTIYF
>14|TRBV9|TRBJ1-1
CASSVGEVNTEAFF
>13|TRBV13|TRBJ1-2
CASSFGTVHGYTF
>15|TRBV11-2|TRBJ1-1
CASSLDPGENTEAFF
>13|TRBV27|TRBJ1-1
CASSDRGYTEAFF
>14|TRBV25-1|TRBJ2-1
CASSTAGPYNEQFF
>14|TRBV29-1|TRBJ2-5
CSVARTSGQETQYF
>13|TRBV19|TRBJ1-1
CASTRKENTEAFF
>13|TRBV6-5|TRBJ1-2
CASSDPPYYGYTF
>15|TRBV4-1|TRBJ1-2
CASSQESGVNYGYTF
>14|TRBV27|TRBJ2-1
CASSSSGTYNEQFF
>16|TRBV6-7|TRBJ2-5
CASPAGVAGYQETQYF
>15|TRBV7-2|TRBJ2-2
CASSLGPRMSAELFF
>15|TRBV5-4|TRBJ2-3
CASRVGGQTPDTQYF
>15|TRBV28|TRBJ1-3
CASSSPRTGGNTIYF
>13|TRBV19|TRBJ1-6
CASSIFGGSPLHF
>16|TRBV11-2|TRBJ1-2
CASSPTTPDRVDGYTF
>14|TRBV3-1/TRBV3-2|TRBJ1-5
CASSQETGDQPQHF
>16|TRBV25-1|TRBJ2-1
CASSELTTGTMNEQFF
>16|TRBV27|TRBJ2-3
CASSLTTGLNTDTQYF
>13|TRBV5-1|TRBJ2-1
CASSTPSGGAQFF
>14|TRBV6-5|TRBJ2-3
CASTQRGVGDTQYF
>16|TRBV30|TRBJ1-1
CAWVLYYRGGRTEAFF
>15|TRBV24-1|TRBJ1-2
CATSDSQGYWYGYTF
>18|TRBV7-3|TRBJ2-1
CASSERAVNRYGANEQFF
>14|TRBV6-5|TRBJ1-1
CASSYSGVNTEAFF
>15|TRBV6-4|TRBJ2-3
CASSDSAGPKDTQYF
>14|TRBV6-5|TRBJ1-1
CASNQGALNTEAFF